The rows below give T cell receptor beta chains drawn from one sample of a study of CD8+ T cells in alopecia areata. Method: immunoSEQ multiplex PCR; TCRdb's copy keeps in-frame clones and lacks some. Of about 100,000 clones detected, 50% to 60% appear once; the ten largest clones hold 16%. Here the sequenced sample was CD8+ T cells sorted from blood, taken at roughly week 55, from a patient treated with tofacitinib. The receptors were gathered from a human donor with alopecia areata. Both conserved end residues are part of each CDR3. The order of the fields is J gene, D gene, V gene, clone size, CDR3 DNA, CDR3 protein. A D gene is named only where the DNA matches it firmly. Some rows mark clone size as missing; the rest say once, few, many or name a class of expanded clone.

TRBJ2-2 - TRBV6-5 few TGTGCCAGCAGACTGACACGCTTCGGGTCCGGGGAGCTGTTTTTT CASRLTRFGSGELFF
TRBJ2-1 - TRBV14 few TGTGCCAGCAGCCAAGAGGGGTACAATGAGCAGTTCTTC CASSQEGYNEQFF
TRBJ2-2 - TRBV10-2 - TGCGCCAGCAGTGCGCGTGGGGGCACCAGGGAGCTGTTTTTT CASSARGGTRELFF
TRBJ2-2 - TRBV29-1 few TGCAGCGTTGTCTTCAGGGGAGTCGGGGAGCTGTTTTTT CSVVFRGVGELFF
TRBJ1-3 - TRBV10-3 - TGTGCCAACTTTGACAGTCTTGGAAACACCATATATTTT CANFDSLGNTIYF
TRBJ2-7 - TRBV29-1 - TGCAGCGTTGAACAACAAGGGCGCGAGCAGTACTTC CSVEQQGREQYF
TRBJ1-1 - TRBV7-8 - TGTGCCAGCAGCTCGACGGCCAGGGAGATAGCTTTCTTT CASSSTAREIAFF
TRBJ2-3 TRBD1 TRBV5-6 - TGTGTCAGCAGCTTGAGCAAGGGGGCTCTCACAGATACGCAGTATTTT CVSSLSKGALTDTQYF
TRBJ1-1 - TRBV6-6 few TGTGCCAGCAGGAGTACCCGGGACAAAGAAGCTTTCTTT CASRSTRDKEAFF
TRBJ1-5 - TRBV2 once TGTGCCAGCAGTGCGGCGGAGTGGACCGGCAATCAGCCCCAGCATTTT CASSAAEWTGNQPQHF
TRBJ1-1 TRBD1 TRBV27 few TGTGCCAGCGCGTGGGACAGGGGAACTGAAGCTTTCTTT CASAWDRGTEAFF
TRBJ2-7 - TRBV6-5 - TGTGCCAGCACGTCACTGGGGGCCTACGAGCAGTACTTC CASTSLGAYEQYF
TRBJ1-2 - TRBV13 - TGTGCCAGCAGCCTTCACCCGCATGGCTACACCTTC CASSLHPHGYTF
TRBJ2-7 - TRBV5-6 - TGTGCCAGCAGCTCCGGGACCTACGAGCAGTACTTC CASSSGTYEQYF
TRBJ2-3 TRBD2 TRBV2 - TGTGCCAGCAGTGGGACTAGTGGAGCAGATACGCAGTATTTT CASSGTSGADTQYF
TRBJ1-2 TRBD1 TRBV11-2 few TGTGCCAGCAGCCTTGGGACAGATGGCTACACCTTC CASSLGTDGYTF
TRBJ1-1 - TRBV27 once TGTGCCAGCAGCCCATCCCTGAACACTGAAGCTTTCTTT CASSPSLNTEAFF